This T cell receptor beta chain was documented in a study of early T cells in non-severe SARS-CoV-2 infection. With 3 bases removed from V and 8 bases from J, the gap between germline ends came to 7 bases. Germline V gives CDR1 SQVTM, CDR2 ANQGSEA. This CDR3 is built from 11 residues. TCRdb reprocessed the 5' RACE reads via MiXCR and lists one record per CDR3 protein. This table has 15,000 to 20,000 distinct CDR3 sequences, under 7% appearing once. By share, this clonotype counts as medium-sized. The material sequenced was whole blood, taken at baseline. This clonotype originated in an adult who was a healthcare worker with PCR-confirmed SARS-CoV-2 infection or an uninfected control (not recorded which). V usage is TRBV29-1 and J usage is TRBJ1-4; D is unclear. The CDR3 sequence is CSVEEGEKLFF. The CDR3 bases are TGCAGCGTTGAGGAGGGCGAAAAACTGTTTTTT.